The 3 T cell receptor beta chains reported below all come from one sample, sequenced in a study of identical twins' blood T cells. TCRdb re-analysed the 5' RACE reads in MiXCR, keeping a single row per CDR3 protein. Here the sample spans 300,000 to 400,000 distinct CDR3 sequences, roughly 31% being singletons. The sample taken for sequencing was PBMCs. The source is a woman aged 18-49 years in good health.

This clonotype was seen more than once but under ten times. The chain is built from TRBV29-1 and TRBJ1-1; 7 bases agree with TRBD1. Germline V lookup: CDR1 SQVTM, CDR2 ANQGSEA. The CDR3 runs to 14 residues. V lost 5 bases and J lost 0; bases outside the gene matches: 6. CDR3 loop: CSVWDRDMNTEAFF. The CDR3 region has the DNA TGCAGCGTTTGGGACAGAGATATGAACACTGAAGCTTTCTTT. The complete variable domain, with remaining parts taken from reference TRBV29-1 and TRBJ1-1, reads SAVISQKPSRDICQRGTSLTIQCQVDSQVTMMFWYRQQPGQSLTLIATANQGSEATYESGFVIDKFPISRPNLTFSTLTVSNMSPEDSSIYLCSVWDRDMNTEAFFGQGTRLTVV.

Worth noting for this clonotype: An end of the junction does not agree with germline; a read error may underlie this. The chain carries TRBV24-1 and TRBJ1-2, with D unclear. The CDR3 is made up of 12 amino acids. Germline CDR1 is KGHDR and CDR2 is SFDVKD. The DNA of the CDR3 is TGTGCCACCCTCGTGGGAAACTATGACTACACCTTC. Residues: CATLVGNYDYTF.

This clonotype was picked up a small number of times. The CDR3 region is CASSLDSAARETQYF. In DNA, the CDR3 is TGTGCCAGCAGCTTAGATTCCGCAGCCCGAGAGACCCAGTACTTC. The chain has TRBV11-2 and TRBJ2-5; no clear D gene. This CDR3 has 15 residues. From germline, CDR1 is SGHAT and CDR2 FQNNGV. With 0 bases removed from V and 4 bases from J, the gap between germline ends came to 12 bases.